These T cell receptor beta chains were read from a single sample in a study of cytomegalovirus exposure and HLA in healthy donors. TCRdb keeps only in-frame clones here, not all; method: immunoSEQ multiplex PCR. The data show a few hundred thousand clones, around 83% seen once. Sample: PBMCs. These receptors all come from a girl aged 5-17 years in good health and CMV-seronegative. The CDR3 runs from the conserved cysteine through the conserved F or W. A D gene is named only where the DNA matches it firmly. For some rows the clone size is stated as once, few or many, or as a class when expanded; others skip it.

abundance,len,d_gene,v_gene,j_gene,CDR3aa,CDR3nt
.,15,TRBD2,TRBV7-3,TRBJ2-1,CASSLRAGEANEQFF,TGTGCCAGCAGCTTAAGGGCGGGAGAGGCTAATGAGCAGTTCTTC
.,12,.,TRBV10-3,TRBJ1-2,CAISGGARGYTF,TGTGCCATCAGTGGCGGGGCGCGGGGCTACACCTTC
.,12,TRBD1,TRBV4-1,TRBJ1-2,CASSHNSGGPTF,TGCGCCAGCAGCCACAACTCAGGGGGCCCGACCTTC
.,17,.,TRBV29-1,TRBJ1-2,CSVEGGGGRGANYGYTF,TGCAGCGTTGAAGGGGGCGGGGGGCGCGGGGCTAACTATGGCTACACCTTC
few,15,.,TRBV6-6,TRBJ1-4,CASSYRERANEKLFF,TGTGCCAGCAGTTACCGGGAAAGGGCTAATGAAAAACTGTTTTTT
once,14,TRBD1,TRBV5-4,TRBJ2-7,CASSTGTGAYEQYF,TGTGCCAGCAGCACCGGGACAGGGGCCTACGAGCAGTACTTC
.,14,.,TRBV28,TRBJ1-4,CASSLQGGGEKLFF,TGTGCCAGCAGTTTACAAGGTGGAGGCGAAAAACTGTTTTTT
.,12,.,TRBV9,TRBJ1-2,CASTLQGSGYTF,TGTGCCAGCACCCTACAGGGATCTGGCTACACCTTC
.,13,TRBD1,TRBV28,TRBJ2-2,CASSTGTVRELFF,TGTGCCAGCAGTACAGGGACAGTCCGAGAGCTGTTTTTT
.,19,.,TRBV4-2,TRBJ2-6,CASSQDVRETRHRANVLTF,TGTGCCAGCAGCCAAGACGTACGGGAAACGCGGCACCGCGCCAACGTCCTGACTTTC
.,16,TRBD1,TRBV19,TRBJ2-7,CASSEAWDRGIYEQYF,TGTGCCAGTAGTGAAGCATGGGACAGGGGCATCTACGAGCAGTACTTC
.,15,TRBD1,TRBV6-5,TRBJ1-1,CASSWGGTGGTEAFF,TGTGCCAGCAGTTGGGGCGGGACAGGGGGAACTGAAGCTTTCTTT
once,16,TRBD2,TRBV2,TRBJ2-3,CASCRLAGNPTDTQYF,TGTGCCAGCTGCCGACTAGCGGGGAATCCCACAGATACGCAGTATTTT
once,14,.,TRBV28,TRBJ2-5,CASSPTRDSGTQYF,TGTGCCAGCAGTCCAACTCGGGACTCAGGGACCCAGTACTTC
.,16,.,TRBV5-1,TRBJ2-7,CASSFYQGKGPYEQYF,TGCGCCAGCAGCTTTTACCAGGGTAAAGGCCCTTACGAGCAGTACTTC
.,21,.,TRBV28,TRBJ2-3,CASTRYLAHPQPSFGPDTQYF,TGTGCCAGCACCAGATACCTAGCCCACCCACAGCCATCATTTGGCCCAGATACGCAGTATTTT
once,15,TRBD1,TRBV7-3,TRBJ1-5,CASSLEGGDRQPQHF,TGTGCCAGCAGCTTAGAGGGCGGGGACAGGCAGCCCCAGCATTTT
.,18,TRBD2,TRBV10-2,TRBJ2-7,CASVGSSGRAQDAYEQYF,TGCGCCAGCGTAGGATCGAGCGGGAGGGCCCAGGACGCCTACGAGCAGTACTTC
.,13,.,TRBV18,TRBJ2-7,CASSPGQLYEQYF,TGTGCCAGCTCACCAGGACAGCTCTACGAGCAGTACTTC
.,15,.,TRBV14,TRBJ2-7,CASSQVRGKKYEQYF,TGTGCCAGCAGCCAAGTTCGCGGGAAAAAATACGAGCAGTACTTC
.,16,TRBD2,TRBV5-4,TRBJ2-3,CASSLFLAGASDTQYF,TGTGCCAGCAGCTTGTTCTTAGCGGGAGCATCGGATACGCAGTATTTT
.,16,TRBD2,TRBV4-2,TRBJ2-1,CASSTRTSGAYNEQFF,TGTGCCAGCAGCACCCGGACTAGCGGGGCCTACAATGAGCAGTTCTTC
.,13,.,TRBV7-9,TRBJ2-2,CASSLVYTGELFF,TGTGCCAGCAGCTTAGTCTATACCGGGGAGCTGTTTTTT
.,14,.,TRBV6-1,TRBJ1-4,CASSYGRLNEKLFF,TGTGCCAGCAGTTATGGGCGCCTTAATGAAAAACTGTTTTTT
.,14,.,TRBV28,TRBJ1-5,CASMGGPINQPQHF,TGTGCCAGCATGGGAGGGCCGATTAATCAGCCCCAGCATTTT
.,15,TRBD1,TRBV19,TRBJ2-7,CASSILGTGLNEQYF,TGTGCCAGTAGTATCCTCGGGACAGGGCTCAACGAGCAGTACTTC
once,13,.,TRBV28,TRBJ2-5,CASSLFQRETQYF,TGTGCCAGCAGTTTGTTCCAGAGGGAGACCCAGTACTTC
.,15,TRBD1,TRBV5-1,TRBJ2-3,CASAPRDRGTDTQYF,TGCGCCAGCGCTCCCCGGGACAGGGGGACAGATACGCAGTATTTT
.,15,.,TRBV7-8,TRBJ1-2,CASSLDRRGPGGYTF,TGTGCCAGCAGCTTAGACCGGCGGGGGCCCGGTGGCTACACCTTC
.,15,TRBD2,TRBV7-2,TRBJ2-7,CASRRPGLAGYEQYF,TGTGCCAGCAGACGACCGGGACTAGCGGGCTACGAGCAGTACTTC
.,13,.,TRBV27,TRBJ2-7,CASSFSPPYEQYF,TGTGCCAGCAGCTTCTCCCCTCCCTACGAGCAGTACTTC
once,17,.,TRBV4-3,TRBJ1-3,CASSLNPSLRLGNTIYF,TGCGCCAGCAGCCTAAACCCCTCTCTGAGACTTGGAAACACCATATATTTT
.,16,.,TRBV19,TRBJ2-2,CASSGNRNSNTGELFF,TGTGCCAGTAGTGGGAACAGGAATTCGAACACCGGGGAGCTGTTTTTT
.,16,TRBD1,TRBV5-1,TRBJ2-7,CASSTKSGTGSVEQYF,TGCGCCAGCAGCACGAAATCCGGGACAGGGAGCGTCGAGCAGTACTTC
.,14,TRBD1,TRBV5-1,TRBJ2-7,CASRIGQGPYEQYF,TGCGCCAGCAGGATTGGACAGGGCCCCTACGAGCAGTACTTC
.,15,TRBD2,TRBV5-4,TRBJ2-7,CASSLAGLGSYEQYF,TGTGCCAGCAGCTTGGCGGGACTAGGTTCCTACGAGCAGTACTTC
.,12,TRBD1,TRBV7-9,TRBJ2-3,CASSLDIQGSYF,TGTGCCAGCAGCTTAGATATACAGGGGTCCTATTTT
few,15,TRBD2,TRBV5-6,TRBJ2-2,CASSGLAGNTGELFF,TGTGCCAGCAGTGGACTAGCGGGGAACACCGGGGAGCTGTTTTTT
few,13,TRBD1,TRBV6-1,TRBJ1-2,CASRGDRAYGYTF,TGTGCCAGCAGGGGGGACAGGGCCTATGGCTACACCTTC